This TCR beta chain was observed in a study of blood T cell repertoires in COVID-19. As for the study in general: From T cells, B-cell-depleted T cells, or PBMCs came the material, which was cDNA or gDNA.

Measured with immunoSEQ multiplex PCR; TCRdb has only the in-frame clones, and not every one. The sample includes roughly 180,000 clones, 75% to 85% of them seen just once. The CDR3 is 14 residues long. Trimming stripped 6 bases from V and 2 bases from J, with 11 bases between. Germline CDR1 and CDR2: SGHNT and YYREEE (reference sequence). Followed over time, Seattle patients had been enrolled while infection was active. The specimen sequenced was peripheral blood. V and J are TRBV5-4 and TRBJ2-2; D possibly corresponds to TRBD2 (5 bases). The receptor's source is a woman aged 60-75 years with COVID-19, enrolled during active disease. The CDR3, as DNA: TGTGCCAGCACACTAGAGGATAACACCGGGGAGCTGTTTTTT. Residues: CASTLEDNTGELFF.